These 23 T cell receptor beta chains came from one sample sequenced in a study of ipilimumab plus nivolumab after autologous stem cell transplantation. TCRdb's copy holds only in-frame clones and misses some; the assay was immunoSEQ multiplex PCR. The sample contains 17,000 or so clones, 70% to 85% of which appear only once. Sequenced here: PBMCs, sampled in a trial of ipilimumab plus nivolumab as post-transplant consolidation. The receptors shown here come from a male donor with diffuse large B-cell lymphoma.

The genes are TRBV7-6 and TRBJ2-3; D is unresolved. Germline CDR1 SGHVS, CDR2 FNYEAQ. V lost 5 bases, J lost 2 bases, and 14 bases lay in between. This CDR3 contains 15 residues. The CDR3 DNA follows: TGTGCCAGCAGCCTTTTTAGAGCACCCACAGATACGCAGTATTTT. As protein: CASSLFRAPTDTQYF.

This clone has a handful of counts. The chain's CDR3 is CASSIRRSGMGIGTDTQYF. The CDR3, as DNA: TGTGCCAGTAGTATCCGGAGGTCGGGAATGGGGATAGGGACAGATACGCAGTATTTT. The chain uses TRBV19 and TRBJ2-3; perhaps TRBD2 as D (5 bases). The CDR3 has 19 residues. Germline values: CDR1 LNHDA, CDR2 SQIVND (reference sequence). Between the trimmed V and J ends, which lost 3 bases and 3 bases, there was a span of 25 bases.

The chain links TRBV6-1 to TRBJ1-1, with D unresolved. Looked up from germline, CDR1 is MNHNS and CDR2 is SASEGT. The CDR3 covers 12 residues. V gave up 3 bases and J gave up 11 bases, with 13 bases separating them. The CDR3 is CASSEARTRAFF. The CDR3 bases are TGTGCCAGCAGTGAGGCTCGAACCCGGGCTTTCTTT.

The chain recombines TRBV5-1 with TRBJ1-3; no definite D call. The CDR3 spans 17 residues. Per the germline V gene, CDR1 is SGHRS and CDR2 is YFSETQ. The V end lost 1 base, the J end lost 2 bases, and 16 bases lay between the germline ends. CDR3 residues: CASSLSLNGVPGNTIYF. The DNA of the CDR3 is TGCGCCAGCAGCTTGTCATTAAATGGGGTTCCTGGAAACACCATATATTTT.

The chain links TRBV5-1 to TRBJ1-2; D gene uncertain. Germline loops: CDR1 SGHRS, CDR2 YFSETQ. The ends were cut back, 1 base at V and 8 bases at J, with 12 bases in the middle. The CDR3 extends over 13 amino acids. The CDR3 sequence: CASSLRVAEGYTF. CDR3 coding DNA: TGCGCCAGCAGCTTGAGAGTGGCGGAAGGCTACACCTTC.

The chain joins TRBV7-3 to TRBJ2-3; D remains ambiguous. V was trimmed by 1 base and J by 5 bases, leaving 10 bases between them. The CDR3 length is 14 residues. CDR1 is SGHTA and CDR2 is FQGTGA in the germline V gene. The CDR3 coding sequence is TGTGCCAGCAGCTTAATTCCTGGCGGAGATACGCAGTATTTT. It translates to CASSLIPGGDTQYF. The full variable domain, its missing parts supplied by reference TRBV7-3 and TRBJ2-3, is GAGVSQTPSNKVTEKGKYVELRCDPISGHTALYWYRQSLGQGPEFLIYFQGTGAADDSGLPNDRFFAVRPEGSVSTLKIQRTERGDSAVYLCASSLIPGGDTQYFGPGTRLTVL.

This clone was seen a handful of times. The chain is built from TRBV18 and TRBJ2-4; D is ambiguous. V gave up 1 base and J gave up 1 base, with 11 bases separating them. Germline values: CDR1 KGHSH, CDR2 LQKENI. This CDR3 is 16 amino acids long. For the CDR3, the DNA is TGTGCCAGCTCACCACTCGGCCCCCCGGCCAAAAACATTCAGTACTTC. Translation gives CASSPLGPPAKNIQYF.

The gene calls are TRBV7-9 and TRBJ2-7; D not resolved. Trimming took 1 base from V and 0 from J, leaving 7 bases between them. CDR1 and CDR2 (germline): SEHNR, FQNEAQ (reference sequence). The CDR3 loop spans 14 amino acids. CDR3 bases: TGTGCCAGCAGCTTAGTGGGCAGCTCCTACGAGCAGTACTTC. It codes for CASSLVGSSYEQYF. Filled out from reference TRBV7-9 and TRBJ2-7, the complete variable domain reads DTGVSQNPRHKITKRGQNVTFRCDPISEHNRLYWYRQTLGQGPEFLTYFQNEAQLEKSRLLSDRFSAERPKGSFSTLEIQRTEQGDSAMYLCASSLVGSSYEQYFGPGTRLTVT.

The DNA of the CDR3 is TGTGCCAGCAGCCGTGGGGGAAGGACTAGCGGCTACAATGAGCAGTTCTTC. Translating gives CASSRGGRTSGYNEQFF. V and J are TRBV5-6 and TRBJ2-1; the match to TRBD2 covers 10 bases. This CDR3 contains 17 residues. Germline loops: CDR1 SGHDT, CDR2 YYEEEE. The ends lost 4 bases at V and 3 bases at J; junction bases unmatched: 10. The full variable domain, its missing parts supplied by reference TRBV5-6 and TRBJ2-1, is DAGVTQSPTHLIKTRGQQVTLRCSPKSGHDTVSWYQQALGQGPQFIFQYYEEEERQRGNFPDRFSGHQFPNYSSELNVNALLLGDSALYLCASSRGGRTSGYNEQFFGPGTRLTVL.

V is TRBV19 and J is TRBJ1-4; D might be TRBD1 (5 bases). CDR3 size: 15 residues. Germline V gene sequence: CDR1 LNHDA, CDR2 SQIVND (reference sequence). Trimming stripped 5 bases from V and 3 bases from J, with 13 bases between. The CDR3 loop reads CASSRGDWANEKLFF. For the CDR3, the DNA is TGTGCCAGTAGTCGGGGGGACTGGGCTAATGAAAAACTGTTTTTT.

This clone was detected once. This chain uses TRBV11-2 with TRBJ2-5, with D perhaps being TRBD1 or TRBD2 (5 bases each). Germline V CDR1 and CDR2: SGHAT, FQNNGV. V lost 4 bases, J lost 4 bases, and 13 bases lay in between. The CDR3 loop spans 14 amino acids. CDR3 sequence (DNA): TGTGCCAGCAGCTACCGGGTTGGGGGAGAGACCCAGTACTTC. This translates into CASSYRVGGETQYF.

The CDR3: CASSPPVPKAQYF. The CDR3 DNA reads TGTGCCAGCTCACCACCGGTCCCCAAGGCGCAGTATTTT. The chain employs TRBV18 and TRBJ2-3; no firm D call. The CDR3 contains 13 residues. The V gene lost 0 bases and the J gene lost 10 bases, with 11 bases spanning the gap. Germline-derived CDR1 and CDR2 are KGHSH and LQKENI.

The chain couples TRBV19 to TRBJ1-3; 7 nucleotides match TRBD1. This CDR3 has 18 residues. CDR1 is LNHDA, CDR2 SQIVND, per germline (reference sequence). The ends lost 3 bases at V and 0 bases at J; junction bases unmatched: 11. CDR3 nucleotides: TGTGCCAGTAGTATCCGCCTTGGGACAGCCAACTCTGGAAACACCATATATTTT. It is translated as CASSIRLGTANSGNTIYF.

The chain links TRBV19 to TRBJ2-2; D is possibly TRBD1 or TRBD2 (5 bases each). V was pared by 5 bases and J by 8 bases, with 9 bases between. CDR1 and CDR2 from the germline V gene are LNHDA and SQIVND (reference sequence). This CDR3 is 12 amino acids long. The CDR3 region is CASSPWGGELFF. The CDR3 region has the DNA TGTGCCAGTAGTCCCTGGGGGGGGGAGCTGTTTTTT.

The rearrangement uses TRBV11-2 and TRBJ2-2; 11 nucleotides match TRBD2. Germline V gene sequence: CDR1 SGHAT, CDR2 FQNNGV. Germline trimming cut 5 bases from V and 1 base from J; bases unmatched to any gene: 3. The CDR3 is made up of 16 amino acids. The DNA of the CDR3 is TGTGCCAGCAGCCCGGGACTAGCGGAGAACACCGGGGAGCTGTTTTTT. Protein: CASSPGLAENTGELFF.

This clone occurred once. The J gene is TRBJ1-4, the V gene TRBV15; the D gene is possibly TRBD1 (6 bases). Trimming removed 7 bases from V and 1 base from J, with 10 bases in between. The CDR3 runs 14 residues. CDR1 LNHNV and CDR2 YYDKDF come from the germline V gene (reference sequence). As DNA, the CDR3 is TGTGCCACCACCAACAGGGAAACTAATGAAAAACTGTTTTTT. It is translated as CATTNRETNEKLFF.

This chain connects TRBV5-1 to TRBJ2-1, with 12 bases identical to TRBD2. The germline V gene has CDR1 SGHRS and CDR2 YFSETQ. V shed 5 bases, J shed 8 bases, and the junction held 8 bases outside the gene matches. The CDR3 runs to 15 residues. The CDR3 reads CASRATSGSRHEQFF. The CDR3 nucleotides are TGCGCCAGCAGGGCGACTAGCGGGAGTAGGCATGAGCAGTTCTTC.

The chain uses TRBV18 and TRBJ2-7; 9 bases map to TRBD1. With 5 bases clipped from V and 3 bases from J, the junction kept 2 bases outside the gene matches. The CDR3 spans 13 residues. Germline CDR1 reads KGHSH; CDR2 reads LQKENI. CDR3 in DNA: TGTGCCAGCTCAACGGGACAGGGCTACGAGCAGTACTTC. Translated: CASSTGQGYEQYF.

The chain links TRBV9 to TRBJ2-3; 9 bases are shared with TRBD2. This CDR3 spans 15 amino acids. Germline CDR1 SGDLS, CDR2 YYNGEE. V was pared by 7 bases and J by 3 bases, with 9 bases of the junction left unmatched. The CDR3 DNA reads TGTGCCAGCGCGTTTGCTAGCGGGGAGACAGATACGCAGTATTTT. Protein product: CASAFASGETDTQYF. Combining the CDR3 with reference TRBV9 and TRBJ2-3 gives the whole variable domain DSGVTQTPKHLITATGQRVTLRCSPRSGDLSVYWYQQSLDQGLQFLIQYYNGEERAKGNILERFSAQQFPDLHSELNLSSLELGDSALYFCASAFASGETDTQYFGPGTRLTVL.

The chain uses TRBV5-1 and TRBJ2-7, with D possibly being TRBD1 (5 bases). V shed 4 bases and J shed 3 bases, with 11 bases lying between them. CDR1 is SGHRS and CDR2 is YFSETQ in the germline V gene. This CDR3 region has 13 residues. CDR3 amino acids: CASSPGLNYEQYF. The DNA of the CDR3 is TGCGCCAGCAGCCCAGGGTTAAACTACGAGCAGTACTTC.

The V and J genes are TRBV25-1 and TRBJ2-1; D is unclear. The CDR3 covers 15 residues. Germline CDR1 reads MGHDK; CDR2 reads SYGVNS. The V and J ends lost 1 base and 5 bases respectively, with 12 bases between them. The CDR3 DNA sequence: TGTGCCAGCAGTGAATCTGCTTACGGCGACAATGAGCAGTTCTTC. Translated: CASSESAYGDNEQFF.

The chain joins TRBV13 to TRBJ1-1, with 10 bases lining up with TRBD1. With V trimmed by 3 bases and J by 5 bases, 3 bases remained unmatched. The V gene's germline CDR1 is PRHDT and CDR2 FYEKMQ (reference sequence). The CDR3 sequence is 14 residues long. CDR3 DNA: TGTGCCAGCAGCTTTGACAGGGGGCGGACTGAAGCTTTCTTT. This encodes CASSFDRGRTEAFF.

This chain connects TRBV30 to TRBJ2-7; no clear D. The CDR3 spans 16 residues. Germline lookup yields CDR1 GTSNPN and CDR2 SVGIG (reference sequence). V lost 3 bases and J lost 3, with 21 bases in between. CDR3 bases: TGTGCCTGGAGCCCCCAATTCGGCGCACACCTCTACGAGCAGTACTTC. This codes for CAWSPQFGAHLYEQYF.